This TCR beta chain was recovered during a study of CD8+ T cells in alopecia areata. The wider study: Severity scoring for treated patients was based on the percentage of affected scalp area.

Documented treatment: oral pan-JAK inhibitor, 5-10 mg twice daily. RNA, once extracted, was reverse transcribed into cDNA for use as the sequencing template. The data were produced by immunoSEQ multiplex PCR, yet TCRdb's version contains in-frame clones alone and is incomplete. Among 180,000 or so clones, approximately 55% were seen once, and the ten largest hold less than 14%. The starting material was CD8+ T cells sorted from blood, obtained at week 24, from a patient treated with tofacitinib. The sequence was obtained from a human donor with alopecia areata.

The CDR3 here is CASSSSGGRSGNEQFF. The CDR3 DNA sequence: TGTGCCAGCAGCTCAAGCGGGGGAAGATCAGGCAATGAGCAGTTCTTC. V gene TRBV7-9 combines with J gene TRBJ2-1, with 8 bases lining up with TRBD2. CDR1 SEHNR and CDR2 FQNEAQ come from the germline V gene (reference sequence). The J segment lost 6 bases and the V segment lost 4 bases, leaving 11 bases of the junction unmatched. The length of the CDR3 is 16 residues.